Following are 32 T cell receptor beta chains from one sample sequenced in a study of CD8 T cells in ankylosing spondylitis. The study's findings and limits: There was a TCR beta motif, made of several highly homologous variants, that appeared characteristic of ankylosing spondylitis blood.

The antigens of these receptors remain unknown. TCRdb re-called the 5' RACE reads with MiXCR, one entry per CDR3 protein. The sample lists roughly 440,000 distinct CDR3 sequences; more than 15% were seen once. The sample was blood, either unsorted or a sorted T cell fraction (not recorded which). The receptors were sampled from a male donor with ankylosing spondylitis.

This chain connects TRBV11-1 to TRBJ2-1, with 10 bases lining up with TRBD1. The CDR3 length is 18 residues. V lost 3 bases, J lost 0 bases, and 8 bases stayed unmatched. CDR1 SGHAT and CDR2 FQDESV come from the germline V gene (reference sequence). CDR3 amino acids: CASSLGTGADFSYNEQFF. CDR3 coding DNA: TGTGCCAGCAGCTTGGGGACAGGGGCCGACTTCTCCTACAATGAGCAGTTCTTC.

This clonotype was recorded a few times. The chain has TRBV6-1 and TRBJ2-7; D remains unclear. The CDR3 extends over 11 amino acids. CDR1 is MNHNS and CDR2 is SASEGT in the germline V gene. The V end was cut by 2 bases, the J end by 10 bases, with 9 bases between. For the CDR3, the DNA is TGTGCCAGCAGTGAAATGGTCTTACAGTACTTC. It translates to CASSEMVLQYF.

The chain uses TRBV20-1 and TRBJ1-6; TRBD1 is a possible D gene (5 bases). Per the germline V gene, CDR1 is DFQATT and CDR2 is SNEGSKA (reference sequence). The CDR3 spans 15 residues. Trimming left V 6 bases short and J 9 bases short, with 21 bases between. CDR3 nucleotides: TGCAGTGCCACTCTCCAGGGTTTGGCAGGTTCACCCCTCCACTTT. It translates to CSATLQGLAGSPLHF.

This clonotype showed up many times. The V call is TRBV5-1, the J call TRBJ2-1; the match to TRBD2 covers 7 bases. The V segment lost 4 bases and the J segment 4 bases; nucleotides outside the gene matches: 8. Germline lookup yields CDR1 SGHRS and CDR2 YFSETQ. The CDR3 runs 15 residues. CDR3 DNA: TGCGCCAGCAGCCTACTAGCGCAGCCTTACAATGAGCAGTTCTTC. It yields the protein CASSLLAQPYNEQFF.

This clonotype was seen ten or more times. The chain combines TRBV5-1 with TRBJ1-1; D not certain. Germline CDR1 reads SGHRS; CDR2 reads YFSETQ. There are 15 residues in the CDR3. The V end lost 7 bases, the J end lost 2 bases, and 18 bases lay between the germline ends. The CDR3 DNA follows: TGCGCCAGCGGGGAGTTCGCGGGAGTAAACACTGAAGCTTTCTTT. It is translated as CASGEFAGVNTEAFF.

This clonotype came up a few times. The chain links TRBV20-1 to TRBJ2-2; 9 bases are shared with TRBD1. Unmatched junction bases numbered 6, after V lost 2 bases and J lost 5 bases. The CDR3 consists of 15 residues. Germline values: CDR1 DFQATT, CDR2 SNEGSKA (reference sequence). This chain's CDR3 is CSARSDRGVTGELFF. The CDR3 coding sequence is TGCAGTGCTAGATCCGACAGGGGGGTAACCGGGGAGCTGTTTTTT.

This clonotype came up a few times. The chain employs TRBV5-6 and TRBJ2-7; D remains unclear. There are 14 residues in the CDR3. Germline CDR1 SGHDT, CDR2 YYEEEE. V lost 0 bases, J lost 4 bases, and 11 bases lay in between. The CDR3 sequence: CASSLGPQSYEQYF. The CDR3 nucleotides read TGTGCCAGCAGCTTGGGCCCTCAGAGTTACGAGCAGTACTTC.

This sequence joins TRBV4-1 and TRBJ2-2; D might be TRBD2 (5 bases). Germline lookup yields CDR1 MGHRA and CDR2 YSYEKL. Trimming removed 0 bases at V and 8 bases at J, with 16 bases between. The CDR3 runs to 16 residues. CDR3 coding DNA: TGCGCCAGCAGCCAAGAGAGTACAAAACGGGGAGGGGAGCTGTTTTTT. Translation: CASSQESTKRGGELFF.

This clonotype was counted a few times. V is TRBV11-2 and J is TRBJ2-1; TRBD2 matches 14 bases. The CDR3 is 15 amino acids. CDR1 is SGHAT, CDR2 FQNNGV, per germline. The trim removed 5 bases at V and 8 bases at J, leaving 5 bases unmatched. The CDR3 here is CASSRGTSGGYEQFF. DNA of the CDR3: TGTGCCAGCAGCCGCGGGACTAGCGGGGGATATGAGCAGTTCTTC. The whole variable domain, remainder taken from reference TRBV11-2 and TRBJ2-1, is EAGVAQSPRYKIIEKRQSVAFWCNPISGHATLYWYQQILGQGPKLLIQFQNNGVVDDSQLPKDRFSAERLKGVDSTLKIQPAKLEDSAVYLCASSRGTSGGYEQFFGPGTRLTVL.

V usage is TRBV2 and J usage is TRBJ2-7; D possibly corresponds to TRBD2 (7 bases). From germline, CDR1 is SNHLY and CDR2 FYNNEI. V lost 6 bases and J lost 2, with 14 bases in between. CDR3 size: 14 residues. CDR3 loop: CASRGGAVTYEQYF. The CDR3 nucleotides are TGTGCCAGCAGGGGGGGGGCAGTCACCTACGAGCAGTACTTC.

The chain combines TRBV20-1 with TRBJ1-6; perhaps TRBD1 as D (6 bases). This CDR3 has 16 amino acids. The germline V gene has CDR1 DFQATT and CDR2 SNEGSKA (reference sequence). With 2 bases removed from V and 6 bases from J, the gap between germline ends came to 17 bases. The DNA for the CDR3 is TGCAGTGCTAGATTTACCCTCGGACAGCGTAATTCACCCCTCCACTTT. It yields the protein CSARFTLGQRNSPLHF.

The rearrangement uses TRBV20-1 and TRBJ1-6; 11 bases line up with TRBD1. The CDR3 spans 16 residues. Per the germline V gene, CDR1 is DFQATT and CDR2 is SNEGSKA (reference sequence). J gave up 9 bases and V 1 base, and 8 bases lay outside the gene matches. The CDR3 spells CSARGQRTGGSSPLHF. As DNA, the CDR3 is TGCAGTGCTAGAGGCCAACGGACAGGGGGCAGTTCACCCCTCCACTTT.

The rearrangement links TRBV5-6 to TRBJ2-4, with 10 nucleotides matching TRBD2. Germline values: CDR1 SGHDT, CDR2 YYEEEE. The junction had 3 bases not matched to a gene; V was cut back by 0 bases and J by 3 bases. The CDR3 is made up of 16 amino acids. CDR3 loop: CASSLGTSGNKNIQYF. The CDR3 coding sequence is TGTGCCAGCAGCTTGGGGACTAGCGGTAACAAAAACATTCAGTACTTC.

The rearrangement links TRBV11-2 to TRBJ1-1, with D perhaps TRBD1 (5 bases). The length of the CDR3 is 14 residues. Germline V gene lookup returns CDR1 SGHAT and CDR2 FQNNGV. V lost 5 bases and J 4 bases, leaving 14 bases between the germline ends. The CDR3 DNA reads TGTGCCAGCAGCCAGGGTGGAGGGACCACTGAAGCTTTCTTT. This gives the protein CASSQGGGTTEAFF. The variable domain in full, completed from reference TRBV11-2 and TRBJ1-1, reads EAGVAQSPRYKIIEKRQSVAFWCNPISGHATLYWYQQILGQGPKLLIQFQNNGVVDDSQLPKDRFSAERLKGVDSTLKIQPAKLEDSAVYLCASSQGGGTTEAFFGQGTRLTVV.

At least ten counts were recorded for this clonotype. The chain uses TRBV27 and TRBJ2-2; perhaps TRBD2 as D (6 bases). The CDR3 runs to 14 residues. The germline V and J ends were trimmed by 8 bases and 5 bases, with 15 bases remaining between them. Germline assignment: CDR1 MNHEY and CDR2 SMNVEV (reference sequence). CDR3: CASRPTRQTGELFF. The CDR3 DNA follows: TGTGCCAGCCGTCCGACTAGGCAGACCGGGGAGCTGTTTTTT.

This clonotype was found many times. This chain connects TRBV20-1 to TRBJ2-2, with D hard to call. Germline CDR1 reads DFQATT; CDR2 reads SNEGSKA (reference sequence). With 6 bases removed from V and 6 bases from J, the gap between germline ends came to 17 bases. CDR3 length equals 14 residues. DNA of the CDR3: TGCAGTGCGCCCAAGAACCCGAATCCCGGGGAGCTGTTTTTT. It codes for CSAPKNPNPGELFF.

This clonotype was detected many times. V usage is TRBV7-6 and J usage is TRBJ1-5; D not resolved. Deletions cut 1 base from V and 3 bases from J, with 4 bases between. CDR3 length equals 13 residues. In germline, CDR1 is SGHVS, CDR2 FNYEAQ. This CDR3 reads CASSLGYNQPQHF. For the CDR3, the DNA is TGTGCCAGCAGCTTAGGATACAATCAGCCCCAGCATTTT.

This clonotype was picked up a small number of times. The chain joins TRBV25-1 to TRBJ2-3, with 10 positions matching TRBD2. V lost 3 bases and J lost 1; bases outside the gene matches: 4. CDR3 length: 16 residues. The germline V gene encodes CDR1 MGHDK and CDR2 SYGVNS. CDR3 sequence (DNA): TGTGCCAGCAGTGACCATACTAGCGGGGGCACAGATACGCAGTATTTT. It yields the protein CASSDHTSGGTDTQYF.

There are a few counts of this clonotype. The chain uses TRBV10-1 and TRBJ1-3; D possibly corresponds to TRBD1 (5 bases). CDR1 and CDR2 from the germline V gene are WNHNN and SYGVQD (reference sequence). V was pared by 0 bases and J by 2 bases, with 8 bases between. The CDR3 length is 15 residues. The DNA for the CDR3 is TGCGCCAGCAGTGAGTCGGGGGTCCCTGGAAACACCATATATTTT. It is translated as CASSESGVPGNTIYF.

J is TRBJ2-2 and V is TRBV2; possibly TRBD2 for D (6 bases). The CDR3 is 16 residues long. From germline, CDR1 is SNHLY and CDR2 FYNNEI. The ends were cut back, 6 bases at V and 5 bases at J, with 19 bases in the middle. CDR3 sequence reads: CASSRETGRGTGELFF. The CDR3 nucleotides are TGTGCCAGCAGCCGGGAGACTGGCCGGGGGACCGGGGAGCTGTTTTTT.

The chain is built from TRBV30 and TRBJ1-6; D gene unclear. CDR3 length equals 15 residues. Germline loops: CDR1 GTSNPN, CDR2 SVGIG (reference sequence). Trimming took 0 bases from V and 6 from J, leaving 12 bases between them. The CDR3 nucleotides are TGTGCCTGGAGTGTAGGAGGGAATTCTAATTCACCCCTCCACTTT. Amino acid sequence: CAWSVGGNSNSPLHF.

The table lists this clonotype with many counts. The chain joins TRBV12-3 or TRBV12-4 to TRBJ2-3; possible D gene TRBD2, 6 bases. The CDR3 consists of 15 residues. V lost 5 bases to trimming and J lost 2 bases, with 14 bases between them. Written as DNA, the CDR3 is TGTGCCAGCAGTGCCGGGCGGGGAAACACAGATACGCAGTATTTT. Translating it yields CASSAGRGNTDTQYF.

The gene calls are TRBV30 and TRBJ2-7; 10 bases agree with TRBD2. From germline, CDR1 is GTSNPN and CDR2 SVGIG (reference sequence). The CDR3 totals 13 residues. The J segment lost 6 bases and the V segment lost 3 bases, leaving 5 bases of the junction unmatched. CDR3 sequence: CAWSLAGAAEQYF. CDR3 nucleotide sequence: TGTGCCTGGAGCCTAGCGGGGGCAGCCGAGCAGTACTTC.

Ten or more counts support this clonotype. The chain joins TRBV12-3 or TRBV12-4 to TRBJ2-3; 8 bases are a match to TRBD1. The CDR3 totals 14 residues. V was pared by 6 bases and J by 3 bases, with 5 bases of the junction left unmatched. The CDR3 reads CASSRQGSTDTQYF. The CDR3 region has the DNA TGTGCCAGCAGCCGACAGGGGAGTACAGATACGCAGTATTTT.

This clonotype was seen more than once but under ten times. This chain joins TRBV2 and TRBJ1-1; no reliable D call. The V and J ends lost 6 bases and 1 base respectively, with 12 bases between them. Germline-derived CDR1 and CDR2 are SNHLY and FYNNEI. The CDR3 covers 14 residues. CDR3 region: CASRADGENTEAFF. As DNA, the CDR3 is TGTGCCAGCAGGGCCGACGGCGAGAACACTGAAGCTTTCTTT.

In its sample, this clonotype was seen a few times. The chain joins TRBV19 to TRBJ1-5; 10 bases are shared with TRBD1. Trimming cost V 4 bases and J 6 bases; bases outside gene matches: 9. CDR1 and CDR2 (germline): LNHDA, SQIVND (reference sequence). CDR3 size: 16 residues. CDR3 in amino acids: CASSSRDRGLGQPQHF. The CDR3 DNA follows: TGTGCCAGTAGTAGCCGGGACAGGGGTTTGGGTCAGCCCCAGCATTTT.

The chain carries TRBV4-3 and TRBJ1-4; D is ambiguous. The length of the CDR3 is 16 residues. Germline V CDR1 and CDR2: LGHNA, YSLEER. Trimming took off 1 base at V and 5 bases at J, with 14 bases between the two ends. Written as DNA, the CDR3 is TGCGCCAGCAGCCAAGGAGGTGGCGGAAGAAATGAAAAACTGTTTTTT. Amino acid sequence: CASSQGGGGRNEKLFF.

This clonotype has only a few counts. This rearrangement joins TRBV12-3 or TRBV12-4 to TRBJ2-7; perhaps TRBD1 as D (5 bases). This CDR3 is 13 amino acids long. V dropped 5 bases and J dropped 3 bases, with 11 bases sitting between them. The CDR3 DNA follows: TGTGCCAGCAGTCGTGGACACCGCTACGAGCAGTACTTC. Translation: CASSRGHRYEQYF.

The chain joins TRBV2 to TRBJ1-1; TRBD1 might be the D (5 bases). CDR3 length: 13 residues. The V gene lost 6 bases and the J gene lost 6 bases, with 14 bases spanning the gap. CDR1 SNHLY and CDR2 FYNNEI come from the germline V gene. Written as DNA, the CDR3 is TGTGCCAGCAGCATTTCGGGGGTACCTGAAGCTTTCTTT. This sequence encodes CASSISGVPEAFF.

The chain employs TRBV3-1 and TRBJ1-2; D may be TRBD1 (6 bases). Trimming pared 4 bases from V and 8 bases from J, leaving 17 bases between. The length of the CDR3 is 14 residues. The germline V gene has CDR1 LGHDT and CDR2 YNNKEL (reference sequence). CDR3 nucleotide sequence: TGTGCCAGCAGCCTAAACACAGGGCTTAGAGGCTACACCTTC. Translated: CASSLNTGLRGYTF.

There are a few counts of this clonotype. V gene TRBV29-1 combines with J gene TRBJ2-3; 8 bases are shared with TRBD2. This CDR3 is built from 14 residues. Trimming took 5 bases from V and 3 from J; bases not matched to a gene: 7. Germline CDR1 is SQVTM and CDR2 is ANQGSEA. The CDR3 loop reads CSVHLAGRTDTQYF. The CDR3 DNA follows: TGCAGCGTTCACTTAGCGGGGAGAACAGATACGCAGTATTTT.

Only a few counts were recorded for this clonotype. The rearrangement uses TRBV10-2 and TRBJ1-1; maybe TRBD1 (6 bases). The ends were cut back, 5 bases at V and 3 bases at J, with 10 bases in the middle. This CDR3 is built from 13 residues. From germline, CDR1 is WSHSY and CDR2 SAAADI. The CDR3 region is CASSQQGYTEAFF. CDR3 nucleotides: TGCGCCAGCAGTCAGCAGGGGTACACTGAAGCTTTCTTT.